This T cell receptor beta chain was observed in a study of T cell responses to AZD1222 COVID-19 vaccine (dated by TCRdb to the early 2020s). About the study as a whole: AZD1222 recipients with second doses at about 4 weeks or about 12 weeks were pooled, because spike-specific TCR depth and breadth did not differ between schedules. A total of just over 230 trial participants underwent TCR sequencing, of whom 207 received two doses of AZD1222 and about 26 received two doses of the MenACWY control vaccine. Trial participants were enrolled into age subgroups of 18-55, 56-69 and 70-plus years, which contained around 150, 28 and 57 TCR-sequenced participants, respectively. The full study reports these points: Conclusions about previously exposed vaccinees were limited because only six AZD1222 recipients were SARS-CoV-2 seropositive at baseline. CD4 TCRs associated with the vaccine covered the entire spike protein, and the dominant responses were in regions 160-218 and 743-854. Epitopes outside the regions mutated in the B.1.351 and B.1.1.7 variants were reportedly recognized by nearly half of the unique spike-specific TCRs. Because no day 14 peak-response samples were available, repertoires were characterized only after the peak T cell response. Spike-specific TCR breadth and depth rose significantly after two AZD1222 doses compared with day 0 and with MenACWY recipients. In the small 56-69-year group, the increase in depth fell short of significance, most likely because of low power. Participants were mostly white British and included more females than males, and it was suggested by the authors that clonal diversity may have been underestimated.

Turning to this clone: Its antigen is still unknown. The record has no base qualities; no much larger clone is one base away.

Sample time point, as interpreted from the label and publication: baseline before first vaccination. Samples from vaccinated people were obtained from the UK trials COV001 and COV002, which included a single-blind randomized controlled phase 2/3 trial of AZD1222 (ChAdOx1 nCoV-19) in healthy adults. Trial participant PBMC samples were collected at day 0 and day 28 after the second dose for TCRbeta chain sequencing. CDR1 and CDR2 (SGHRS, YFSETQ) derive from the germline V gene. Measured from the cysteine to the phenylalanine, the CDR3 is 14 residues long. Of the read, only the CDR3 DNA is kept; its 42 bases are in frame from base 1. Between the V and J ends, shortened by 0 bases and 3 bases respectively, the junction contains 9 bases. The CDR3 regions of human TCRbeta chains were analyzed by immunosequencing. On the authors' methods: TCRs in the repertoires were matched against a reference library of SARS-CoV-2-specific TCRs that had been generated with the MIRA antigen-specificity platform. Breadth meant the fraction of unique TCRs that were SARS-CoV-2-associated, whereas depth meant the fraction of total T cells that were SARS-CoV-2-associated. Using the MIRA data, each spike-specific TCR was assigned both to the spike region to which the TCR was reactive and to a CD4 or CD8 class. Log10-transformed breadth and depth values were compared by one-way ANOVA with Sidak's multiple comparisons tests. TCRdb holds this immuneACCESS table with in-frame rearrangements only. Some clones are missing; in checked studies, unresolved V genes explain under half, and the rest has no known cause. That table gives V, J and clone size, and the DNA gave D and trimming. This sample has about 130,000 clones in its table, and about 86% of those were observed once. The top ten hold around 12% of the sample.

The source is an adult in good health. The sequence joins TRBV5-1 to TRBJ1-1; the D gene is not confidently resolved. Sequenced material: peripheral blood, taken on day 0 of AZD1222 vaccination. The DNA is TGCGCCAGCAGCTTGGGTGGGAGGGACACTGAAGCTTTCTTT. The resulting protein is CASSLGGRDTEAFF.